Listed here are 28 T cell receptor beta chains from one sample, sequenced in a study of vaccination and CD4 T cells after COVID-19. Treatment denoted: roughly ten-day PBMC culture with coronavirus spike peptide pools or control peptides (ViraFEST assay). CD4+ T lymphocytes from the unexposed donor were collected before the COVID-19 pandemic (2011-2018). With the Oncomine TCR Beta short-read assay, DNA from cultured CD4+ T cells was sequenced. The template was genomic DNA from cultured CD4+ T cells. One entry per CDR3 protein results from TCRdb running MiXCR on the PCR reads. The sample includes 5,500 to 7,000 distinct CDR3 sequences, 35% of them seen just once. Their antigens are not known. Sample: CD4+ T cells from blood, cultured in vitro. These receptor sequences come from a human donor in good health.

This clonotype was counted a few times. The genes are TRBV19 and TRBJ2-3; D call uncertain. The germline V gene has CDR1 LNHDA and CDR2 SQIVND (reference sequence). The V gene lost 3 bases and the J gene lost 2 bases, with 12 bases spanning the gap. The CDR3 loop spans 15 amino acids. This chain's CDR3 is CASSILGGYTDTQYF. CDR3 sequence (DNA): TGTGCCAGTAGTATTCTCGGCGGCTACACAGATACGCAGTATTTT.

The V call is TRBV30, the J call TRBJ1-5; no clear D gene. Germline V gives CDR1 GTSNPN, CDR2 SVGIG (reference sequence). The germline V and J ends were trimmed by 3 bases and 0 bases, with 6 bases remaining between them. This CDR3 comprises 13 residues. The chain's CDR3 is CAWSSDSNQPQHF. The CDR3, as DNA: TGTGCCTGGAGCTCAGATAGCAATCAGCCCCAGCATTTT.

A single count supports this clonotype. CDR3 nucleotides: TGTGCCAGCAGCTTAGACACCGGGGAGCTGTTTTTT. It is translated as CASSLDTGELFF. This chain joins TRBV7-3 and TRBJ2-2, with D unclear. Per the germline V gene, CDR1 is SGHTA and CDR2 is FQGTGA. The V gene lost 2 bases and the J gene lost 3 bases, with 1 base spanning the gap. There are 12 residues in the CDR3.

This clonotype was counted a few times. This rearrangement joins TRBV27 to TRBJ2-7; TRBD2 matches 10 bases. From germline, CDR1 is MNHEY and CDR2 SMNVEV (reference sequence). This CDR3 region has 16 residues. Trimming took 7 bases from V and 7 from J; bases not matched to a gene: 16. CDR3 nucleotide sequence: TGTGCCAGCAACATATTACCTCCTAGCGGGAGTTTTGAGCAGTACTTC. This encodes CASNILPPSGSFEQYF.

The CDR3: CASSLQGGQETQYF. CDR3 nucleotide sequence: TGCGCCAGCAGCTTGCAGGGGGGACAAGAGACCCAGTACTTC. This chain connects TRBV5-1 to TRBJ2-5; D is possibly TRBD1 (7 bases). Trimming pared 1 base from V and 2 bases from J, leaving 9 bases between. The CDR3 spans 14 residues. CDR1 and CDR2 (germline): SGHRS, YFSETQ. Complete variable domain (other parts from reference TRBV5-1 and TRBJ2-5): KAGVTQTPRYLIKTRGQQVTLSCSPISGHRSVSWYQQTPGQGLQFLFEYFSETQRNKGNFPGRFSGRQFSNSRSEMNVSTLELGDSALYLCASSLQGGQETQYFGPGTRLLVL.

The rearrangement joins TRBV12-3 or TRBV12-4 to TRBJ2-1; D remains ambiguous. The V end was cut by 8 bases, the J end by 2 bases, with 7 bases between. The CDR3 contains 12 residues. CDR3 in amino acids: CASLGPYNEQFF. The CDR3 DNA reads as TGTGCCAGCCTAGGGCCCTACAATGAGCAGTTCTTC.

The genes are TRBV19 and TRBJ1-1, with D tentatively TRBD1 (5 bases). V was trimmed by 5 bases and J by 0 bases, leaving 7 bases between them. The germline gives CDR1 LNHDA, CDR2 SQIVND (reference sequence). The CDR3 contains 13 residues. DNA for the CDR3: TGTGCCAGTAGTGACAGAATGAACACTGAAGCTTTCTTT. Protein sequence: CASSDRMNTEAFF.

The chain has TRBV29-1 and TRBJ1-2; 9 bases agree with TRBD1. Germline V lookup: CDR1 SQVTM, CDR2 ANQGSEA. With V trimmed by 2 bases and J by 8 bases, 9 bases remained unmatched. The CDR3 totals 14 residues. The DNA of the CDR3 is TGCAGCGTTGAAAGGGGGACAGGGAGGGGAGGCTACACCTTC. Protein product: CSVERGTGRGGYTF.

This clonotype was observed a handful of times. The chain has TRBV30 and TRBJ1-5; a weak D match, TRBD1 (5 bases). Germline CDR1 is GTSNPN and CDR2 is SVGIG (reference sequence). Trimming pared 1 base from V and 6 bases from J, leaving 13 bases between. This CDR3 is built from 14 residues. For the CDR3, the DNA is TGTGCCTGGAGTGGACAGTTATTCACTCAGCCCCAGCATTTT. Translated, it gives CAWSGQLFTQPQHF.

The chain links TRBV11-2 to TRBJ2-7; unclear D gene. The CDR3 contains 15 residues. Trimming cost V 6 bases and J 2 bases, with 17 bases left between them. CDR1 is SGHAT and CDR2 is FQNNGV in the germline V gene. The chain's CDR3 is CASRNTLGSPYEQYF. The CDR3 DNA reads as TGTGCCAGCAGGAACACTCTGGGGTCCCCCTACGAGCAGTACTTC.

Note on this clonotype: At one of its ends the junction is not consistent with the germline gene, which may arise from a read error. V gene TRBV7-3 combines with J gene TRBJ1-6; tentatively, D is TRBD1 (6 bases). CDR3 length: 14 residues. The germline V gene encodes CDR1 SGHTA and CDR2 FQGTGA. CDR3 residues: CASSGPGDNSPFHF. DNA for the CDR3: TGTGCCAGCAGCGGGCCAGGGGATAATTCACCCTTCCACTTT.

This clonotype was picked up a small number of times. The V gene is TRBV6-2 or TRBV6-3, the J gene TRBJ1-5; 7 nucleotides match TRBD1. V dropped 4 bases and J dropped 2; count of bases not matched to a gene: 17. The germline gives CDR1 MNHEY, CDR2 SVGEGT. CDR3 size: 19 residues. DNA of the CDR3: TGTGCCAGCAGTTTGCGGGGACAGAACTTCTATATGGGCAATCAGCCCCAGCATTTT. Its translation: CASSLRGQNFYMGNQPQHF.

This clonotype was observed a handful of times. V and J are TRBV20-1 and TRBJ2-6; TRBD2 agrees at 13 bases. This CDR3 comprises 18 residues. Germline CDR1 is DFQATT and CDR2 is SNEGSKA (reference sequence). Germline trimming cut 2 bases from V and 0 bases from J; bases unmatched to any gene: 4. The CDR3 here is CSARSGTSGTSGANVLTF. Here the CDR3 DNA reads TGCAGTGCTAGATCCGGGACTAGCGGGACCTCTGGGGCCAACGTCCTGACTTTC.

Only a few counts were recorded for this clonotype. The J gene is TRBJ1-2, the V gene TRBV5-4; tentatively, D is TRBD1 (5 bases). Germline CDR1 is SGHNT and CDR2 is YYREEE (reference sequence). There are 14 residues in the CDR3. Trimming removed 4 bases at V and 5 bases at J, with 15 bases between. DNA of the CDR3: TGTGCCAGCAGCCCGGGACTGGAGATGTATGGCTACACCTTC. Protein sequence: CASSPGLEMYGYTF.

This clonotype occurred a few times. DNA of the CDR3: TGCAGTGCTCCCCGGGACAGAAGCATGAACACTGAAGCTTTCTTT. It codes for CSAPRDRSMNTEAFF. The gene calls are TRBV20-1 and TRBJ1-1; 7 bases align to TRBD1. CDR1 and CDR2 (germline): DFQATT, SNEGSKA (reference sequence). V lost 5 bases, J lost 0 bases, and 9 bases stayed unmatched. The CDR3 consists of 15 residues.

This clonotype showed up just a few times. The J gene is TRBJ2-7, the V gene TRBV18; 10 bases fit TRBD2. CDR1 is KGHSH, CDR2 LQKENI, per germline. The CDR3 loop spans 14 amino acids. V shed 4 bases, J shed 3 bases, and the junction held 3 bases outside the gene matches. The CDR3 protein is CASSRSSGGYEQYF. The CDR3 DNA follows: TGTGCCAGCTCACGGTCTAGCGGGGGCTACGAGCAGTACTTC.

In nucleotides, the CDR3 is TGTGCCAGCAGACCTTTGGGACAGTTCCCCTACGAGCAGTACTTC. The encoded protein is CASRPLGQFPYEQYF. The V and J genes are TRBV6-1 and TRBJ2-7, with 7 bases fitting TRBD1. The length of the CDR3 is 15 residues. CDR1 MNHNS and CDR2 SASEGT come from the germline V gene. V lost 6 bases, J lost 2 bases, and 10 bases stayed unmatched.

This clonotype was detected only a few times. V usage is TRBV20-1 and J usage is TRBJ2-1; D is unclear. Per the germline V gene, CDR1 is DFQATT and CDR2 is SNEGSKA (reference sequence). CDR3 length: 10 amino acids. The V end lost 6 bases, the J end lost 7 bases, and 7 bases lay between the germline ends. The CDR3 DNA follows: TGCAGTGCCTGGAATAATGAGCAGTTCTTC. Translating gives CSAWNNEQFF.

This clonotype has more than one count but fewer than ten. This chain uses TRBV9 with TRBJ2-2, with D hard to call. CDR3 length: 13 residues. V was pared by 4 bases and J by 3 bases, with 7 bases between. Germline V gene lookup returns CDR1 SGDLS and CDR2 YYNGEE. The CDR3 protein is CASSPRDTGELFF. CDR3 bases: TGTGCCAGCAGCCCCAGAGACACCGGGGAGCTGTTTTTT.

The chain employs TRBV4-3 and TRBJ2-1; perhaps TRBD1 as D (5 bases). The germline V gene has CDR1 LGHNA and CDR2 YSLEER. The V and J ends lost 5 bases and 13 bases respectively, with 15 bases between them. This CDR3 spans 12 amino acids. The CDR3 region is CASSVGPDSQFF. DNA for the CDR3: TGCGCCAGCAGCGTGGGGCCAGATAGTCAGTTCTTC.

This clonotype has a handful of counts. DNA for the CDR3: TGTGCCAGCAGCTCCACTAGCGGGAGGGTCGCAGATACGCAGTATTTT. Protein product: CASSSTSGRVADTQYF. V and J are TRBV2 and TRBJ2-3, with 13 bases that match TRBD2. CDR1 SNHLY and CDR2 FYNNEI come from the germline V gene. V dropped 6 bases and J dropped 4; count of bases not matched to a gene: 7. This CDR3 comprises 16 residues.

This chain joins TRBV7-9 and TRBJ2-1; D possibly corresponds to TRBD1 (6 bases). Trimming stripped 10 bases from V and 6 bases from J, with 13 bases between. CDR3 length: 12 amino acids. The germline V gene encodes CDR1 SEHNR and CDR2 FQNEAQ (reference sequence). The chain's CDR3 is CATNPGVNEQFF. The CDR3 DNA sequence: TGTGCCACAAACCCAGGGGTCAATGAGCAGTTCTTC.

The chain uses TRBV10-3 and TRBJ2-3, with a weak D call TRBD1 (6 bases). The CDR3 spans 13 residues. The germline V gene has CDR1 ENHRY and CDR2 SYGVKD. V lost 6 bases to trimming and J lost 7 bases, with 14 bases between them. The CDR3 bases are TGTGCCATCAGGCCTGAAACAGGGAATACGCAGTATTTT. Its translation is CAIRPETGNTQYF.

The chain couples TRBV7-9 to TRBJ2-5, with D perhaps TRBD1 (5 bases). The V end lost 4 bases, the J end lost 0 bases, and 18 bases lay between the germline ends. This CDR3 spans 17 amino acids. CDR1 SEHNR and CDR2 FQNEAQ come from the germline V gene (reference sequence). The CDR3 DNA sequence: TGTGCCAGCAGCTCCTTAAGGTCAGGGTCGTACCAAGAGACCCAGTACTTC. Protein sequence: CASSSLRSGSYQETQYF.

The chain links TRBV4-3 to TRBJ1-1, with a possible D match to TRBD1 (6 bases). V lost 0 bases and J lost 3, with 20 bases in between. Germline V CDR1 and CDR2: LGHNA, YSLEER. The CDR3 covers 18 residues. The CDR3 protein is CASSQDVMTGGWYTEAFF. The CDR3, as DNA: TGCGCCAGCAGCCAAGACGTGATGACAGGTGGTTGGTACACTGAAGCTTTCTTT.

V and J are TRBV5-4 and TRBJ2-3, with a possible D match to TRBD1 (5 bases). Looked up from germline, CDR1 is SGHNT and CDR2 is YYREEE (reference sequence). CDR3 size: 13 residues. Trimming cost V 0 bases and J 4 bases, with 6 bases left between them. The DNA of the CDR3 is TGTGCCAGCAGCTTGGCAGGGCCAGATACGCAGTATTTT. Protein product: CASSLAGPDTQYF.

The V call is TRBV19, the J call TRBJ1-5, with D hard to call. The CDR3 extends over 15 amino acids. The V end was cut by 3 bases, the J end by 1 base, with 10 bases between. The V gene's germline CDR1 is LNHDA and CDR2 SQIVND (reference sequence). CDR3 residues: CASSMPVSSNQPQHF. DNA for the CDR3: TGTGCCAGTAGTATGCCGGTCTCAAGCAATCAGCCCCAGCATTTT.

The chain links TRBV7-2 to TRBJ2-5; D gene unclear. The CDR3 spans 12 residues. Germline CDR1 reads SGHTA; CDR2 reads FQGNSA. V was trimmed by 7 bases and J by 1 base, leaving 7 bases between them. CDR3 amino acids: CASTRPQETQYF. In DNA form, the CDR3 reads TGTGCCAGCACCCGTCCCCAAGAGACCCAGTACTTC.